The subject of this entry is one T cell receptor beta chain. What it binds is unknown. The PCR contained 60 Vbeta and 13 Jbeta primers. Measured with immunoSEQ multiplex PCR; TCRdb has only the in-frame clones, and not every one. The repertoire holds about 86,000 clones, with around 71% as singletons. This entry comes from a study of cytomegalovirus exposure and HLA in healthy donors. Overall study findings and caveats: TCR beta V- and J-gene trimming, according to a later analysis, was linked to a missense DCLRE1C variant. Fewer N-insertions than the approximately 610-donor mean were reportedly shown by an Asian-associated ancestry cluster in a later analysis. It was confirmed in vitro that three of the CMV-associated chains were specific for CMV antigens.

The CDR3 covers 15 residues. V was shortened by 4 bases and J by 2 bases, with 13 bases between the two germline ends. CDR1 is SGHVS, CDR2 FQNEAQ, per germline. This rearrangement joins TRBV7-8 to TRBJ2-3; weak D call: TRBD1 (5 bases). The TCR sequence derives from a man aged 60 to 75 in good health and CMV-seronegative. Sequenced input: PBMCs. The CDR3 protein is CASSSTGSYTDTQYF. The CDR3, as DNA: TGTGCCAGCAGCTCCACAGGTAGTTACACAGATACGCAGTATTTT.